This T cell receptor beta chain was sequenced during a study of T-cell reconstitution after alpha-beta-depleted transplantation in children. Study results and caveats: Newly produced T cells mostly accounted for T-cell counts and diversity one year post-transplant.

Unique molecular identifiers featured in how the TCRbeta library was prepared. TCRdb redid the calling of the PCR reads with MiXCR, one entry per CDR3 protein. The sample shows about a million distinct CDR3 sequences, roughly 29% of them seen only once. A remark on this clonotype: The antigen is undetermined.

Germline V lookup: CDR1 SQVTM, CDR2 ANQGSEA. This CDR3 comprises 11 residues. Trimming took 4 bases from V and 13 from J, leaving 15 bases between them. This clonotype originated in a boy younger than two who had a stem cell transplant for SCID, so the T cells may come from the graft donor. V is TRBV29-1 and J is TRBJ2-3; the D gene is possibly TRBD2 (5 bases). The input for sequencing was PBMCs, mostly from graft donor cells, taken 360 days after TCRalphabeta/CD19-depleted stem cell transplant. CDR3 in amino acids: CSVGGVTQKYF. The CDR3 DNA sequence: TGCAGCGTTGGGGGAGTAACACAGAAGTATTTT.